This T cell receptor beta chain was captured by sequencing in a study of immune heterogeneity within non-small cell lung tumors. Using 32 V and 13 J primers, multiplex PCR amplified TCR beta CDR3. Via MiXCR, TCRdb re-called the multiplex PCR reads, giving one row per CDR3 protein. The sample holds 20,000 or so distinct CDR3 sequences, 25% to 30% seen once. Bulk tumor genomic DNA was the template, and each sample received about 600 ng. Collection of several biopsies per primary tumor, spaced far apart, took place during surgery. Newly diagnosed with untreated non-small cell lung cancer, the patients underwent curative surgery. The clonotype was recovered from a middle-aged man with non-small cell lung cancer. Sequenced input: lung tumor tissue.

The CDR3 bases are TGTGCCATCAAGGAGGGACTAGCACAAGAGACCCAGTACTTC. Its protein is CAIKEGLAQETQYF. The chain uses TRBV10-3 and TRBJ2-5; 9 nucleotides line up with TRBD2. Germline values: CDR1 ENHRY, CDR2 SYGVKD. The CDR3 extends over 14 amino acids. Trimming removed 7 bases from V and 2 bases from J; junction bases left unmatched: 5.